The 14 T cell receptor beta chains reported below all come from one sample, sequenced in a study of blood T cell repertoires in COVID-19. Using immunoSEQ multiplex PCR, the repertoire was profiled, and TCRdb retains in-frame clones only, with some absent. The sample contains more than 35,000 clones, around 87% of which appear only once. Sequencing used peripheral blood. Receptor source: a man aged 25 to 40 with active or convalescent COVID-19.

The rearrangement links TRBV3-1 (or the pseudogene TRBV3-2) to TRBJ2-1, with D hard to call. Between the trimmed V and J ends, which lost 0 bases and 12 bases, there was a span of 12 bases. This CDR3 region has 13 residues. The germline CDR1 and CDR2 sequences are LGHDT and YNNKEL (reference sequence). The CDR3 nucleotides read TGTGCCAGCAGCCAAGAAGAGATTAGCCGGCAGTTCTTC. This sequence encodes CASSQEEISRQFF.

V and J are TRBV12-3 or TRBV12-4 and TRBJ1-1, with no clear D. V was clipped by 5 bases and J by 1 base, with 8 bases between them. This CDR3 region has 13 residues. The CDR3 DNA reads as TGTGCCAGCAGTCCCCGACAGAACACTGAAGCTTTCTTT. Protein sequence: CASSPRQNTEAFF.

V usage is TRBV5-4 and J usage is TRBJ2-1; TRBD2 matches at 13 bases. The V gene end was trimmed by 4 bases and the J gene end by 2 bases; junction bases not matched to a gene: 3. The CDR3 has 16 residues. Germline V gene data show CDR1 as SGHNT and CDR2 as YYREEE (reference sequence). CDR3 DNA sequence: TGTGCCAGCAGCCCTACTAGCGGGAGGGCCTACAATGAGCAGTTCTTC. Encoded protein: CASSPTSGRAYNEQFF.

The CDR3, as DNA: TGCGCCAGCAGTATATTGACAGGGGCTCCTGGAAACACCATATATTTT. Its protein is CASSILTGAPGNTIYF. V is TRBV5-1 and J is TRBJ1-3; 8 positions agree with TRBD1. The V gene end was trimmed by 5 bases and the J gene end by 2 bases; junction bases not matched to a gene: 9. CDR1 and CDR2 from the germline V gene are SGHRS and YFSETQ. The CDR3 runs 16 residues.

The gene calls are TRBV5-6 and TRBJ2-7; TRBD1 is a possible D gene (6 bases). The V gene lost 6 bases and the J gene lost 0 bases, with 19 bases spanning the gap. The CDR3 is made up of 16 amino acids. The germline V gene encodes CDR1 SGHDT and CDR2 YYEEEE. CDR3 amino acids: CASTTGPGVRSYEQYF. DNA for the CDR3: TGTGCCAGCACCACTGGACCAGGGGTCCGCTCCTACGAGCAGTACTTC.

This clone appeared once. This rearrangement joins TRBV27 to TRBJ2-3; perhaps TRBD2 as D (6 bases). The CDR3 is 13 amino acids. The germline V and J ends were trimmed by 3 bases and 7 bases, with 11 bases remaining between them. Germline V gene lookup returns CDR1 MNHEY and CDR2 SMNVEV (reference sequence). Here the CDR3 DNA reads TGTGCCAGCAGTTTTTCCGGGGGTAATACGCAGTATTTT. Its translation: CASSFSGGNTQYF.

The chain combines TRBV4-3 with TRBJ1-3; D perhaps matches TRBD1 (6 bases). Germline V gives CDR1 LGHNA, CDR2 YSLEER. Trimming cost V 0 bases and J 2 bases, with 11 bases left between them. The CDR3 loop spans 16 amino acids. The CDR3 region has the DNA TGCGCCAGCAGCCAAGAGAATGCAGGGGCTGGAAACACCATATATTTT. Its translation is CASSQENAGAGNTIYF.

This chain joins TRBV28 and TRBJ2-6; D ambiguous. The CDR3 contains 17 residues. Germline V gene lookup returns CDR1 MDHEN and CDR2 SYDVKM. V was trimmed by 1 base and J by 2 bases, leaving 12 bases between them. CDR3 in DNA: TGTGCCAGCAGTTTATATAAACCTGGGCCTGGGGCCAACGTCCTGACTTTC. It is translated as CASSLYKPGPGANVLTF.

The chain recombines TRBV3-1 (or the pseudogene TRBV3-2) with TRBJ2-5; D unclear. Germline V CDR1 and CDR2: LGHDT, YNNKEL (reference sequence). The CDR3 contains 12 residues. The V end lost 3 bases, the J end lost 5 bases, and 7 bases lay between the germline ends. CDR3 nucleotides: TGTGCCAGCAGCCACTCCGGGGAGACCCAGTACTTC. It codes for CASSHSGETQYF.

The V call is TRBV12-3 or TRBV12-4, the J call TRBJ1-2; D gene uncertain. With 1 base removed from V and 3 bases from J, the gap between germline ends came to 6 bases. The CDR3 is 13 residues long. The CDR3 DNA sequence: TGTGCCAGCAGTTTAGGGCAGTACTATGGCTACACCTTC. This codes for CASSLGQYYGYTF.

The chain couples TRBV7-8 to TRBJ2-2; 9 bases match TRBD2. CDR1 and CDR2 (germline): SGHVS, FQNEAQ. Trimming removed 1 base from V and 1 base from J; junction bases left unmatched: 1. The CDR3 runs to 16 residues. This CDR3 is CASSLGSGGNTGELFF. The CDR3 DNA reads as TGTGCCAGCAGCTTAGGTAGCGGGGGGAACACCGGGGAGCTGTTTTTT.

The genes are TRBV6-6 and TRBJ1-2; 10 nucleotides match TRBD1. The CDR3 is 14 amino acids. V shed 5 bases, J shed 5 bases, and the junction held 5 bases outside the gene matches. Germline-derived CDR1 and CDR2 are MNHNY and SVGAGI (reference sequence). For the CDR3, the DNA is TGTGCCAGCAGTGAGACAGGGGGCAGGTATGGCTACACCTTC. Its protein is CASSETGGRYGYTF.

The rearrangement links TRBV5-1 to TRBJ2-2; 13 bases are shared with TRBD2. Looked up from germline, CDR1 is SGHRS and CDR2 is YFSETQ. The ends lost 4 bases at V and 0 bases at J; junction bases unmatched: 12. The CDR3 consists of 20 residues. The CDR3 region is CASSVPGLAGPFANTGELFF. For the CDR3, the DNA is TGCGCCAGCAGCGTCCCGGGACTAGCGGGGCCTTTCGCGAACACCGGGGAGCTGTTTTTT.

The CDR3: CASRGAKPYGYTF. CDR3 coding DNA: TGTGCCAGCAGGGGGGCAAAGCCCTATGGCTACACCTTC. V usage is TRBV7-9 and J usage is TRBJ1-2; the D gene is possibly TRBD1 (6 bases). Germline CDR1 reads SEHNR; CDR2 reads FQNEAQ (reference sequence). The CDR3 sequence is 13 residues long. V lost 6 bases and J 4 bases, leaving 12 bases between the germline ends. Combining the CDR3 with reference TRBV7-9 and TRBJ1-2 gives the whole variable domain DTGVSQNPRHKITKRGQNVTFRCDPISEHNRLYWYRQTLGQGPEFLTYFQNEAQLEKSRLLSDRFSAERPKGSFSTLEIQRTEQGDSAMYLCASRGAKPYGYTFGSGTRLTVV.